Listed below are T cell receptor beta chains from one sample, sequenced in a study of siplizumab effects on memory and regulatory T cells. The data were produced by immunoSEQ multiplex PCR, yet TCRdb's version contains in-frame clones alone and is incomplete. The sample records some 100,000 clones, about 91% being singletons. Sample: CD4+ T cells sorted from blood. All receptors come from a human donor in good health. Some clones in this sample may be carry-over from other donors' samples. The CDR3 runs from the conserved cysteine through the conserved F or W. D genes are given only for firm matches. Where a row states a size, it is once, few, many or the class of an expanded clone; other rows omit it.

J | V | D | size | DNA | CDR3
TRBJ2-2 | TRBV6-1 | - | - | TGTGCCAGCAGTGAAATTTCAAGCAGGGCGACCGGGGAGCTGTTTTTT | CASSEISSRATGELFF
TRBJ1-1 | TRBV5-1 | TRBD1 | - | TGCGCCAGCAGCCAGGGGGGAAACACTGAAGCTTTCTTT | CASSQGGNTEAFF
TRBJ1-5 | TRBV6-1 | - | - | TGTGCCAGCAGTGAAGCGGCGGCTTATAGCAATCAGCCCCAGCATTTT | CASSEAAAYSNQPQHF
TRBJ1-6 | TRBV2 | - | - | TGTGCCAGCAGTGAAGGGGGGAGGTCCCTCCACTTT | CASSEGGRSLHF
TRBJ1-5 | TRBV6-6 | - | - | TGTGCCAGCAGTGGGGGTACAGGCGATCAGCCCCAGCATTTT | CASSGGTGDQPQHF
TRBJ2-2 | TRBV5-1 | TRBD2 | once | TGCGCCAGCAGCAGTAGCGGGAGGCAGAACACCGGGGAGCTGTTTTTT | CASSSSGRQNTGELFF
TRBJ2-2 | TRBV2 | TRBD1 | - | TGTGCCAGCAGTCCTCGGACAGGGGGCATAGGGGAGCTGTTTTTT | CASSPRTGGIGELFF
TRBJ2-7 | TRBV14 | TRBD2 | - | TGTGCCAGCAGCTACACTAGCGGGGGCTCCTACGAGCAGTACTTC | CASSYTSGGSYEQYF
TRBJ2-1 | TRBV10-1 | - | - | TGCGCCAGCAGTGACTCAGGCGGGGATGAGCAGTTCTTC | CASSDSGGDEQFF
TRBJ1-4 | TRBV27 | TRBD1 | - | TGTGCCAGCAGTTTTCGGGGGACAGGGGGAGAAAAACTGTTTTTT | CASSFRGTGGEKLFF
TRBJ2-7 | TRBV19 | TRBD2 | - | TGTGCCAGTAGCGTACCCGGGAGGCCACGGGGCGAGCAGTACTTC | CASSVPGRPRGEQYF
TRBJ2-2 | TRBV7-3 | TRBD2 | - | TGTGCCAGCAGTCTTAGCGGGAGGGGGACCGGGGAGCTGTTTTTT | CASSLSGRGTGELFF
TRBJ2-7 | TRBV5-1 | - | - | TGCGCCAGCAGCTTGGCCGTAGGGAGGAGCTCCTACGAGCAGTACTTC | CASSLAVGRSSYEQYF
TRBJ2-7 | TRBV4-2 | - | - | TGTGCCAGCAGCCAAGGGGTTCAAAGGCGGGAGCAGTACTTC | CASSQGVQRREQYF
TRBJ1-5 | TRBV27 | TRBD1 | - | TGTGCCACCCGAGAAAGGCAGGGGGTAATAAAGCCCCAGCATTTT | CATRERQGVIKPQHF
TRBJ2-7 | TRBV11-2 | TRBD2 | - | TGTGCCAGCAGCAAAGGACTAGCGGGTGAATACGAGCAGTACTTC | CASSKGLAGEYEQYF
TRBJ2-7 | TRBV6-5 | - | - | TGTGCCAGCCGGTCTCTGGGGGAGCAGTACTTC | CASRSLGEQYF
TRBJ1-2 | TRBV28 | TRBD1 | - | TGTGCCACATCAGGGGGCGACGGCTATGGCTACACCTTC | CATSGGDGYGYTF